These 20 T cell receptor beta chains were all obtained from the same sample, sequenced in a study of cytomegalovirus exposure and HLA in healthy donors (dated by TCRdb to 2016 to 2017). The library relied on the immunoSEQ multiplex PCR assay. The multiplex PCR relied on a mix of 60 forward primers for TCR Vbeta segments and 13 reverse primers for TCR Jbeta segments. Drawn from immuneACCESS, this table holds only the in-frame rearrangements with V and J called that TCRdb kept. Clones are partly lost; checked studies trace under half to an unresolved V gene and leave the rest unexplained. Here the sample has fewer than 130,000 clones; over 60% occur a single time. Roughly 5% of the sample goes to the ten largest clones. Material for sequencing was PBMCs. Receptors originate from a female donor in good health and CMV-seropositive.

The genes are TRBV7-2 and TRBJ2-3; 12 positions agree with TRBD2. V dropped 5 bases and J dropped 10; count of bases not matched to a gene: 4. The CDR3 totals 13 residues. Looked up from germline, CDR1 is SGHTA and CDR2 is FQGNSA. The chain's CDR3 is CASSETSGGPQYF. CDR3 in DNA: TGTGCCAGCAGCGAAACTAGCGGGGGGCCGCAGTATTTT.

This clone was found a few times. The chain recombines TRBV6-1 with TRBJ2-5; a possible D gene is TRBD2 (6 bases). This CDR3 is 16 amino acids long. Germline loops: CDR1 MNHNS, CDR2 SASEGT. The germline V and J ends were trimmed by 0 bases and 1 base, with 12 bases remaining between them. The CDR3 loop is CASSEAGRGIQETQYF. The CDR3 nucleotides read TGTGCCAGCAGTGAAGCCGGTCGGGGGATCCAAGAGACCCAGTACTTC.

The chain links TRBV6-5 to TRBJ1-2, with TRBD1 as a possible D gene (5 bases). The ends were cut back, 0 bases at V and 4 bases at J, with 12 bases in the middle. This CDR3 has 15 amino acids. Per germline, CDR1 MNHEY and CDR2 SVGAGI. The CDR3 is CASSYSQGFGYGYTF. CDR3 in DNA: TGTGCCAGCAGTTACTCGCAGGGATTCGGCTATGGCTACACCTTC.

The V call is TRBV27, the J call TRBJ1-1; D not certain. With 8 bases removed from V and 2 bases from J, the gap between germline ends came to 12 bases. Germline loops: CDR1 MNHEY, CDR2 SMNVEV (reference sequence). The CDR3 loop spans 13 amino acids. CDR3 residues: CASGIAGNTEAFF. CDR3 nucleotides: TGTGCCAGCGGGATAGCGGGAAACACTGAAGCTTTCTTT.

The rearrangement links TRBV6-1 to TRBJ2-5, with 8 positions matching TRBD1. The CDR3 loop spans 15 amino acids. Germline lookup yields CDR1 MNHNS and CDR2 SASEGT. The V segment lost 0 bases and the J segment 1 base; nucleotides outside the gene matches: 1. CDR3 protein: CASSEAGQAQETQYF. The DNA for the CDR3 is TGTGCCAGCAGTGAAGCGGGACAGGCCCAAGAGACCCAGTACTTC.

V and J are TRBV18 and TRBJ2-7, with a tentative D call TRBD2 (5 bases). Germline CDR1 KGHSH, CDR2 LQKENI. The CDR3 is 13 residues long. V was trimmed by 6 bases and J by 4 bases, leaving 13 bases between them. The CDR3 region is CASSSQGGYEQYF. CDR3 sequence (DNA): TGTGCCAGCTCCTCCCAAGGCGGGTACGAGCAGTACTTC.

The chain has TRBV28 and TRBJ2-1; 10 bases are a match to TRBD1. The germline V gene has CDR1 MDHEN and CDR2 SYDVKM. The CDR3 totals 11 residues. V gave up 8 bases and J gave up 15 bases; unmatched junction bases: 7. In DNA form, the CDR3 reads TGTGCCAGCGGAATACGGGACAGGGGGTTCTTC. It yields the protein CASGIRDRGFF.

The rearrangement uses TRBV14 and TRBJ2-7; 7 nucleotides line up with TRBD1. The CDR3 totals 15 residues. Germline V CDR1 and CDR2: SGHDN, FVKESK. V was pared by 3 bases and J by 3 bases, with 8 bases of the junction left unmatched. CDR3 sequence reads: CASSHISTGFYEQYF. DNA for the CDR3: TGTGCCAGCAGCCATATATCGACAGGGTTCTACGAGCAGTACTTC.

The genes are TRBV30 and TRBJ1-5, with 10 positions matching TRBD1. Germline loops: CDR1 GTSNPN, CDR2 SVGIG (reference sequence). CDR3 length: 13 amino acids. The V and J ends lost 2 bases and 8 bases, in that order; junction bases with no gene match: 3. CDR3 residues: CAWSRTGGEPQHF. DNA of the CDR3: TGTGCCTGGAGTAGGACAGGGGGGGAGCCCCAGCATTTT.

CDR3 DNA sequence: TGTGCCAGCAGCCCCGGCGGACAGAACACCGGGGAGCTGTTTTTT. As protein: CASSPGGQNTGELFF. V gene TRBV7-8 combines with J gene TRBJ2-2; a possible D gene is TRBD1 (5 bases). CDR1 is SGHVS, CDR2 FQNEAQ, per germline. Trimming left V 5 bases short and J 1 base short, with 11 bases between. CDR3 length: 15 amino acids.

DNA of the CDR3: TGTGCCAGCAGTGACCCGGGACTAGCGGGGGGCAACGAGCAGTACTTC. This translates into CASSDPGLAGGNEQYF. The V and J genes are TRBV2 and TRBJ2-7; 15 bases fit TRBD2. The CDR3 is 16 amino acids. The V gene end was trimmed by 3 bases and the J gene end by 5 bases; junction bases not matched to a gene: 5. Germline values: CDR1 SNHLY, CDR2 FYNNEI.

CDR3 amino acids: CSVSTFLYNEQFF. CDR3 DNA sequence: TGCAGCGTTTCTACGTTCCTCTACAATGAGCAGTTCTTC. The chain uses TRBV29-1 and TRBJ2-1; D unresolved. Germline V gene sequence: CDR1 SQVTM, CDR2 ANQGSEA. V was clipped by 5 bases and J by 3 bases, with 11 bases between them. This CDR3 region has 13 residues.

This chain connects TRBV4-2 to TRBJ1-5, with TRBD1 as a possible D gene (5 bases). The CDR3 is 13 amino acids. Looked up from germline, CDR1 is LGHNA and CDR2 is YNFKEQ. V lost 2 bases and J 6 bases, leaving 8 bases between the germline ends. CDR3 sequence (DNA): TGTGCCAGCAGCCAACAGGGTCCTCAGCCCCAGCATTTT. The encoded protein is CASSQQGPQPQHF.

The chain recombines TRBV23-1 with TRBJ1-5; maybe TRBD1 (5 bases). TRBV23-1 is an open reading frame, and its role is uncertain. V was pared by 3 bases and J by 0 bases, with 9 bases between. The CDR3 is 15 residues long. CDR3 nucleotides: TGCGCCAGCAGTCATCGACAGCCTAGCAATCAGCCCCAGCATTTT. It translates to CASSHRQPSNQPQHF.

This clone came up once. V usage is TRBV10-2 and J usage is TRBJ2-5, with 7 bases identical to TRBD1. The CDR3 totals 14 residues. Germline loops: CDR1 WSHSY, CDR2 SAAADI. Trimming removed 6 bases from V and 4 bases from J; junction bases left unmatched: 8. The CDR3: CASSPQGLGETQYF. DNA for the CDR3: TGCGCCAGCAGCCCACAGGGGCTCGGAGAGACCCAGTACTTC.

V gene TRBV5-4 combines with J gene TRBJ2-7; D unresolved. The CDR3 sequence is 13 residues long. Germline CDR1 is SGHNT and CDR2 is YYREEE (reference sequence). V was pared by 0 bases and J by 4 bases, with 8 bases between. CDR3 DNA: TGTGCCAGCAGCTTGGCGGGTCAATACGAGCAGTACTTC. Translating it yields CASSLAGQYEQYF.

This clone was detected only a few times. V is TRBV30 and J is TRBJ2-7; D gene uncertain. CDR3 size: 11 residues. The V and J ends lost 2 bases and 2 bases respectively, with 4 bases between them. CDR1 is GTSNPN, CDR2 SVGIG, per germline (reference sequence). In nucleotides, the CDR3 is TGTGCCTGGAGTCGGGCCTACGAGCAGTACTTC. As protein: CAWSRAYEQYF.

V gene TRBV27 combines with J gene TRBJ2-7; 7 bases are a match to TRBD2. This CDR3 is 14 amino acids long. Per germline, CDR1 MNHEY and CDR2 SMNVEV (reference sequence). V trimming: 6 bases; J trimming: 5 bases; junction bases outside the gene matches: 10. CDR3 amino acids: CASRPMGGNNEQYF. CDR3 in DNA: TGTGCCAGCAGACCCATGGGGGGGAATAACGAGCAGTACTTC.

Written as DNA, the CDR3 is TGCAGCGGAGGGAGGGGGACGAGAACTGAAGCTTTCTTT. Protein: CSGGRGTRTEAFF. The genes are TRBV29-1 and TRBJ1-1, with a possible D match to TRBD1 (6 bases). V lost 7 bases to trimming and J lost 5 bases, with 17 bases between them. The CDR3 is 13 amino acids. Germline V gene lookup returns CDR1 SQVTM and CDR2 ANQGSEA.

The rearrangement joins TRBV28 to TRBJ1-1; 9 bases agree with TRBD1. The CDR3 covers 15 residues. Germline V gene data show CDR1 as MDHEN and CDR2 as SYDVKM. V lost 8 bases and J lost 1; bases outside the gene matches: 8. CDR3 DNA sequence: TGTGCCAGCCGCACACAGGGGGCAGGGAACACTGAAGCTTTCTTT. This encodes CASRTQGAGNTEAFF.